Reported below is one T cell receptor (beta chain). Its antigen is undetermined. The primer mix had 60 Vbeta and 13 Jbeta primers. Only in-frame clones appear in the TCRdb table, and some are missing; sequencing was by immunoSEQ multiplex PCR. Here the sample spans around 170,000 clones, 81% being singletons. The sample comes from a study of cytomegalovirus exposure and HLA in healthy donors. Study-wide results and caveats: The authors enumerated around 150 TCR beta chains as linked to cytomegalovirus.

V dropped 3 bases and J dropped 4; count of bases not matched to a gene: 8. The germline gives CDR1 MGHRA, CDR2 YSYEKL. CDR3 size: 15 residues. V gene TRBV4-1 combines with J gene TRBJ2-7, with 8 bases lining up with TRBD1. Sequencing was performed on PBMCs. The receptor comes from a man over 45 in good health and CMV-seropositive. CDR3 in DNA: TGCGCCAGCAGCCAGGGGGGACAGGTAATTTACGAGCAGTACTTC. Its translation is CASSQGGQVIYEQYF.